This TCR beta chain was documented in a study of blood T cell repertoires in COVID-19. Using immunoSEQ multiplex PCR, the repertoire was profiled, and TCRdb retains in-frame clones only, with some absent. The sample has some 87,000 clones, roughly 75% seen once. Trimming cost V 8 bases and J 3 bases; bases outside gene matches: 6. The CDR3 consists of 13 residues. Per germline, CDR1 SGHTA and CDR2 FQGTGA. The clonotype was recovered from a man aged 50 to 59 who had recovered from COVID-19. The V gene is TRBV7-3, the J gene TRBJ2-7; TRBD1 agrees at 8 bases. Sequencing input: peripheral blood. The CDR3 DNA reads TGTGCCAGCCCTAGGACAGGGCTCTACGAGCAGTACTTC. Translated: CASPRTGLYEQYF.